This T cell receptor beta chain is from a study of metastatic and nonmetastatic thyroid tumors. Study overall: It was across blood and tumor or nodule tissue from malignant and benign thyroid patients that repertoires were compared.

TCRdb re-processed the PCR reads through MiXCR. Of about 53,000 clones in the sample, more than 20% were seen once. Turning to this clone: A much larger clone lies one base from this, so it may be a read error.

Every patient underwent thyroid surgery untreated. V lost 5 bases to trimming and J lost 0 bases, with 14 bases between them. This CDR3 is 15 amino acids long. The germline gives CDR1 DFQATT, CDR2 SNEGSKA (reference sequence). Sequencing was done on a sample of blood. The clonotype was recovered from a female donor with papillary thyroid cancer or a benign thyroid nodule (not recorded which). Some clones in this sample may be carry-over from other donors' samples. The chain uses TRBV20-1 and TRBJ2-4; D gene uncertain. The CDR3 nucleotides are TGCAGTGCTGGAAGCTTACTCCTAGCCAAAAACATTCAGTACTTC. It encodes CSAGSLLLAKNIQYF.